The 18 T cell receptor beta chains below come from one sample, sequenced in a study of T cells in Graves' hyperthyroidism and ophthalmopathy. Template material for amplifying TCR beta CDR3 regions consisted of RNA transcripts. Carried out on the TCR CDR3, a first-round RT-PCR used the HTBI primer set. TCRdb independently ran MiXCR on the multiplex PCR reads; one entry per CDR3 protein. The sample carries about 570,000 distinct CDR3 sequences, under 60% recorded once. Material for sequencing was peripheral blood or thyroid tissue (not recorded which). The receptors derive from an adult woman with Graves' disease, either hyperthyroidism or ophthalmopathy (not recorded which).

This clonotype turned up a few times. The chain couples TRBV28 to TRBJ1-5, with unresolved D. The CDR3 is made up of 14 amino acids. V gave up 6 bases and J gave up 0 bases, with 9 bases separating them. The V gene's germline CDR1 is MDHEN and CDR2 SYDVKM. The CDR3 sequence is CASSRKNSNQPQHF. The CDR3 DNA reads as TGTGCCAGCAGCCGAAAAAATAGCAATCAGCCCCAGCATTTT.

The J gene is TRBJ2-2, the V gene TRBV29-1; 12 nucleotides match TRBD2. The CDR3 consists of 18 residues. The V and J ends lost 1 base and 4 bases, in that order; junction bases with no gene match: 10. Germline V CDR1 and CDR2: SQVTM, ANQGSEA. The CDR3 DNA reads as TGCAGCGTTGAAGGGGAGACTCTAGCGGGAGGGGGCACCGGGGAGCTGTTTTTT. Amino acid sequence: CSVEGETLAGGGTGELFF.

The rearrangement uses TRBV9 and TRBJ1-1; the D is unclear. V lost 4 bases to trimming and J lost 5 bases, with 15 bases between them. CDR3 length equals 14 residues. Per germline, CDR1 SGDLS and CDR2 YYNGEE. The CDR3 sequence: CASSLESVETEAFF. CDR3 DNA sequence: TGTGCCAGCAGCTTGGAGTCGGTGGAGACTGAAGCTTTCTTT. Variable domain in full (rest from reference TRBV9 and TRBJ1-1): DSGVTQTPKHLITATGQRVTLRCSPRSGDLSVYWYQQSLDQGLQFLIQYYNGEERAKGNILERFSAQQFPDLHSELNLSSLELGDSALYFCASSLESVETEAFFGQGTRLTVV.

This clonotype was picked up a small number of times. The junction does not match germline at one end; this may be a read error. V is TRBV7-9 and J is TRBJ1-2; D gene ambiguous. The CDR3 extends over 13 amino acids. The germline gives CDR1 SEHNR, CDR2 FQNEAQ (reference sequence). The CDR3 loop reads CASSPEPNYGYIF. For the CDR3, the DNA is TGTGCCAGCTCACCAGAGCCTAACTATGGCTACATCTTC.

This clonotype was counted at least ten times. V is TRBV12-3 or TRBV12-4 and J is TRBJ1-1, with D perhaps matching TRBD1 (5 bases). V lost 2 bases and J 11 bases, leaving 9 bases between the germline ends. The CDR3 sequence is 11 residues long. CDR3 in DNA: TGTGCCAGCAGTTTAATTGGGGCGGCTTTCTTT. This encodes CASSLIGAAFF.

This clonotype was counted at least ten times. The V gene is TRBV11-2, the J gene TRBJ2-7, with D possibly being TRBD1 (5 bases). This CDR3 region has 14 residues. The V end was cut by 2 bases, the J end by 2 bases, with 10 bases between. Germline CDR1 reads SGHAT; CDR2 reads FQNNGV. The chain's CDR3 is CASSLSQGTYEQYF. Here the CDR3 DNA reads TGTGCCAGCAGCTTATCTCAGGGAACCTACGAGCAGTACTTC.

The chain employs TRBV7-2 and TRBJ1-1; D is perhaps TRBD1 (5 bases). V lost 4 bases, J lost 5 bases, and 11 bases lay in between. This CDR3 comprises 13 residues. Germline CDR1 SGHTA, CDR2 FQGNSA. The CDR3 DNA is TGTGCCAGCAGCTATTCGCAGGGAACTGAAGCTTTCTTT. The encoded protein is CASSYSQGTEAFF.

This rearrangement joins TRBV2 to TRBJ1-5, with 8 nucleotides matching TRBD1. The CDR3 runs 15 residues. V shed 3 bases and J 5 bases; nucleotides not matched to a gene: 6. The germline V gene has CDR1 SNHLY and CDR2 FYNNEI. In DNA form, the CDR3 reads TGTGCCAGCAGTGACGAGGCAGGGGGCGATCAGCCCCAGCATTTT. Translating it yields CASSDEAGGDQPQHF.

The chain uses TRBV29-1 and TRBJ1-1, with unresolved D. This CDR3 is 10 amino acids long. CDR1 and CDR2 (germline): SQVTM, ANQGSEA. V was trimmed by 8 bases and J by 10 bases, leaving 14 bases between them. For the CDR3, the DNA is TGCAGCCCGAGGGCCCATGGAGCTTTCTTT. Translating it yields CSPRAHGAFF.

The chain recombines TRBV7-9 with TRBJ1-2; D is ambiguous. The CDR3 totals 15 residues. The V end lost 3 bases, the J end lost 8 bases, and 19 bases lay between the germline ends. Germline CDR1 and CDR2: SEHNR and FQNEAQ (reference sequence). The CDR3, as DNA: TGTGCCAGCAGCTTCGACGCGCTGGTTAGTATCGGCTACACCTTC. It is translated as CASSFDALVSIGYTF.

The chain links TRBV19 to TRBJ1-5, with TRBD1 matching over 9 bases. With 3 bases clipped from V and 6 bases from J, the junction kept 9 bases outside the gene matches. Germline loops: CDR1 LNHDA, CDR2 SQIVND (reference sequence). The CDR3 spans 16 residues. Written as DNA, the CDR3 is TGTGCCAGTAGTATCTCCGGGACAGGGTCCGGTCAGCCCCAGCATTTT. Protein product: CASSISGTGSGQPQHF.

This chain connects TRBV5-5 to TRBJ1-1; 7 nucleotides line up with TRBD1. V was clipped by 2 bases and J by 12 bases; unmatched bases: 7. Germline CDR1 and CDR2: SGHKS and YYEKEE (reference sequence). This CDR3 comprises 12 residues. As DNA, the CDR3 is TGTGCCAGCAGCTTCACAGGGGACGGAACTTTCTTT. Protein: CASSFTGDGTFF. The variable domain in full, with the rest retrieved from reference TRBV5-5 and TRBJ1-1, is DAGVTQSPTHLIKTRGQQVTLRCSPISGHKSVSWYQQVLGQGPQFIFQYYEKEERGRGNFPDRFSARQFPNYSSELNVNALLLGDSALYLCASSFTGDGTFFGQGTRLTVV.

The table lists this clonotype with a count of one. The DNA for the CDR3 is TGCAGTGCTAGAGACCCCAGGGGGTGGACGACTGAAGCTTTCTTT. Its protein product is CSARDPRGWTTEAFF. V gene TRBV20-1 combines with J gene TRBJ1-1, with 7 bases lining up with TRBD1. The V segment lost 0 bases and the J segment 5 bases; nucleotides outside the gene matches: 9. Germline CDR1 reads DFQATT; CDR2 reads SNEGSKA (reference sequence). The CDR3 is made up of 15 amino acids.

CDR3 residues: CASSAGTGGYGGGREQYF. The CDR3 nucleotides are TGTGCCAGCAGCGCCGGGACAGGGGGCTACGGTGGGGGTCGCGAGCAGTACTTC. The chain employs TRBV9 and TRBJ2-7; TRBD1 aligns across 12 bases. The CDR3 is made up of 18 amino acids. Germline CDR1 is SGDLS and CDR2 is YYNGEE. V lost 3 bases to trimming and J lost 6 bases; unmatched junction nucleotides: 16.

This clonotype was seen repeatedly, ten times or more. The chain joins TRBV9 to TRBJ2-5; D may be TRBD2 (6 bases). Germline CDR1 and CDR2: SGDLS and YYNGEE. This CDR3 spans 15 amino acids. With 0 bases removed from V and 2 bases from J, the gap between germline ends came to 11 bases. CDR3 DNA sequence: TGTGCCAGCAGCGTAGGGCGGGGAGCTCAAGAGACCCAGTACTTC. This encodes CASSVGRGAQETQYF. The whole variable domain, remainder taken from reference TRBV9 and TRBJ2-5, is DSGVTQTPKHLITATGQRVTLRCSPRSGDLSVYWYQQSLDQGLQFLIQYYNGEERAKGNILERFSAQQFPDLHSELNLSSLELGDSALYFCASSVGRGAQETQYFGPGTRLLVL.

Only a few counts were recorded for this clonotype. This chain uses TRBV29-1 with TRBJ1-1; D is ambiguous. V dropped 3 bases and J dropped 1 base, with 9 bases sitting between them. Germline CDR1 is SQVTM and CDR2 is ANQGSEA. This CDR3 contains 13 residues. The CDR3 reads CSVDVSGNTEAFF. The CDR3 DNA follows: TGCAGCGTTGATGTTTCCGGGAACACTGAAGCTTTCTTT. Combining the CDR3 with reference TRBV29-1 and TRBJ1-1 gives the whole variable domain SAVISQKPSRDICQRGTSLTIQCQVDSQVTMMFWYRQQPGQSLTLIATANQGSEATYESGFVIDKFPISRPNLTFSTLTVSNMSPEDSSIYLCSVDVSGNTEAFFGQGTRLTVV.

This clonotype has a count of ten or more. The chain employs TRBV12-3 or TRBV12-4 and TRBJ1-3; possibly TRBD1 for D (5 bases). This CDR3 has 16 amino acids. Trimming took 4 bases from V and 0 from J, leaving 13 bases between them. Here the CDR3 DNA reads TGTGCCAGCAGTTCCATCGGGACCTTCTCTGGAAACACCATATATTTT. Residues: CASSSIGTFSGNTIYF.

Comment on this clonotype: Because it lacks the conserved phenylalanine or tryptophan at the end, this CDR3 is likely a read error. No DNA is shown, since the ends of the CDR3 on it are uncertain; the CDR3 is the one TCRdb lists. The CDR3 here is CSARQGAG. This chain joins TRBV20-1 and TRBJ2-6; TRBD1, the table's D call, lacks a check against the DNA. 8 amino acids form the CDR3, both terminal residues included. Germline V gene lookup returns CDR1 DFQATT and CDR2 SNEGSKA (reference sequence).